These 4 T cell receptor beta chains came from one sample sequenced in a study of CXCR3-negative and CXCR3-positive naive CD8 T cells (dated by TCRdb to the late 2010s). This sample was sequenced with a NextSeq 550. The Human TCR Profiling Kit (MiLaboratory) was used to make UMI-labeled 5' RACE TRB cDNA libraries. TCRdb reprocessed the raw reads; every CDR3 protein sequence is a single record, and DNA is not supplied. The sample table on file contains 46,000 or so distinct CDR3 sequences. Roughly 2.4% of the sample is taken by the ten largest. Sequenced: naive CXCR3- CD8+ T cells from blood. Sample cell subset or site, as interpreted from the label and publication: CD45RO-CCR7+CD27+CD95- naive CD8+ T cells lacking CXCR3 (TNR3-). These receptors were collected from a human donor in good health. Some clones in this sample may be carry-over from other donors' samples.

The J gene is TRBJ2-7, the V gene TRBV2; TCRdb's D gene call, TRBD1, goes unchecked for lack of DNA. This CDR3 region has 13 residues. Germline V CDR1 and CDR2: SNHLY, FYNNEI. This CDR3 is CASSVTGNHEQYF.

The V gene is TRBV29-1, the J gene TRBJ2-3; checking the TCRdb D call of TRBD2 is not possible without DNA. Germline CDR1 SQVTM, CDR2 ANQGSEA. The CDR3 is made up of 15 amino acids. CDR3 region: CSVDWESSSTDTQYF.

Frequency places this clonotype as medium-sized. CDR3 region: CSGGQGENEQYF. The chain carries TRBV29-1 and TRBJ2-7; TCRdb outputs TRBD1, but without DNA this stays unchecked. From germline, CDR1 is SQVTM and CDR2 ANQGSEA. The CDR3 extends over 12 amino acids.

The chain uses TRBV20-1 and TRBJ2-7; the D call of TRBD1 rests on TCRdb alone, since no DNA is present to check it. CDR1 and CDR2 (germline): DFQATT, SNEGSKA (reference sequence). The CDR3 extends over 13 amino acids. CDR3 loop: CSATSGQGYEQYF.